These 13 T cell receptor beta chains originate from one sample sequenced in a study of shared clonotypes between healthy human individuals. Repertoires were generated with immunoSEQ multiplex PCR, while TCRdb's copy carries only in-frame clones and drops some. Counted here are 1 million to 1.3 million clones, about 84% occurring once; the ten biggest clones make up 0.61%. Sequenced sample: memory CD4+ T cells from PBMCs. As for subset: CD45RA-negative fraction. These TCRs come from a young man in good health. Some clones in this sample may be carry-over from other donors' samples.

This chain joins TRBV6-5 and TRBJ1-4, with D perhaps TRBD1 (5 bases). Trimming took off 4 bases at V and 10 bases at J, with 13 bases between the two ends. There are 13 residues in the CDR3. Germline CDR1 MNHEY, CDR2 SVGAGI. Written as DNA, the CDR3 is TGTGCCAGCAGTTGGGGGTCCCGGGGAAAACTGTTTTTT. Translating gives CASSWGSRGKLFF.

This clone was counted a few times. The V call is TRBV28, the J call TRBJ2-4; 7 bases align to TRBD1. This CDR3 is built from 15 residues. Per germline, CDR1 MDHEN and CDR2 SYDVKM. V shed 5 bases, J shed 0 bases, and the junction held 4 bases outside the gene matches. The CDR3: CASSPGTAAKNIQYF. The CDR3 region has the DNA TGTGCCAGCAGTCCCGGGACAGCAGCCAAAAACATTCAGTACTTC.

The chain recombines TRBV7-9 with TRBJ2-5; D unresolved. The CDR3 runs 11 residues. The ends were cut back, 4 bases at V and 11 bases at J, with 11 bases in the middle. Germline-derived CDR1 and CDR2 are SEHNR and FQNEAQ (reference sequence). CDR3 DNA: TGTGCCAGCAGCTCCAGGTTTGAGCAGTACTTC. It yields the protein CASSSRFEQYF.

This sequence joins TRBV14 and TRBJ2-3, with D perhaps TRBD1 or TRBD2 (5 bases each). Trimming cost V 3 bases and J 1 base, with 11 bases left between them. This CDR3 has 15 residues. CDR1 and CDR2 (germline): SGHDN, FVKESK. CDR3 nucleotides: TGTGCCAGCAGCCATCAGGGACGGGGCACAGATACGCAGTATTTT. Residues: CASSHQGRGTDTQYF.

The J gene is TRBJ2-2, the V gene TRBV2, with 10 bases that match TRBD2. V was pared by 6 bases and J by 4 bases, with 5 bases of the junction left unmatched. Germline V gene data show CDR1 as SNHLY and CDR2 as FYNNEI. The CDR3 contains 15 residues. CDR3 in DNA: TGTGCCAGCAGGCCTAGCGGGAGCGGCACCGGGGAGCTGTTTTTT. Translated, it gives CASRPSGSGTGELFF.

About this clone: Other DNA sequences of this sample code for an identical CDR3. This chain links TRBV18 with TRBJ1-1; a possible D gene is TRBD1 (5 bases). Trimming left V 2 bases short and J 2 bases short, with 9 bases between. CDR3 length: 14 residues. Germline CDR1 and CDR2: KGHSH and LQKENI. The DNA of the CDR3 is TGTGCCAGCTCACCAGCAGGGAAAAACACTGAAGCTTTCTTT. Translating gives CASSPAGKNTEAFF.

Remarks on this clone: The same CDR3 also results from other DNA sequences found in this sample. The CDR3 sequence: CASSLTGGSEETQYF. In DNA, the CDR3 is TGTGCCAGCAGCCTCACAGGGGGATCGGAAGAGACCCAGTACTTC. This chain uses TRBV7-3 with TRBJ2-5; TRBD1 matches at 8 bases. The germline V gene encodes CDR1 SGHTA and CDR2 FQGTGA. The CDR3 loop spans 15 amino acids. With 5 bases clipped from V and 3 bases from J, the junction kept 8 bases outside the gene matches. Filled out from reference TRBV7-3 and TRBJ2-5, the complete variable domain reads GAGVSQTPSNKVTEKGKYVELRCDPISGHTALYWYRQSLGQGPEFLIYFQGTGAADDSGLPNDRFFAVRPEGSVSTLKIQRTERGDSAVYLCASSLTGGSEETQYFGPGTRLLVL.

Turning to this clone: Within the sample, other DNA sequences also encode this same CDR3. The chain uses TRBV5-4 and TRBJ2-3; 9 nucleotides agree with TRBD1. CDR3 length equals 16 residues. Germline CDR1 reads SGHNT; CDR2 reads YYREEE (reference sequence). V was clipped by 4 bases and J by 1 base; unmatched bases: 7. CDR3 residues: CASSSGQGRGTDTQYF. In DNA, the CDR3 is TGTGCCAGCAGCAGCGGACAGGGGAGGGGCACAGATACGCAGTATTTT.

CDR3 nucleotide sequence: TGTGCCAGCAGCGGGGGGGCGGCGGGCGGCACAGATACGCAGTATTTT. Its protein is CASSGGAAGGTDTQYF. This rearrangement joins TRBV5-4 to TRBJ2-3; perhaps TRBD2 as D (7 bases). V was clipped by 4 bases and J by 1 base, with 16 bases between them. The CDR3 is 16 residues long. CDR1 is SGHNT and CDR2 is YYREEE in the germline V gene (reference sequence).

This rearrangement joins TRBV28 to TRBJ1-1; the D is unclear. CDR3 length: 12 amino acids. CDR1 and CDR2 from the germline V gene are MDHEN and SYDVKM. The V gene lost 3 bases and the J gene lost 11 bases, with 13 bases spanning the gap. CDR3 bases: TGTGCCAGCAGTTTGATTAAGGCAGCTGCTTTCTTT. Translated, it gives CASSLIKAAAFF.

The chain is built from TRBV28 and TRBJ1-4; D ambiguous. The germline gives CDR1 MDHEN, CDR2 SYDVKM. The CDR3 loop spans 13 amino acids. The V end lost 2 bases, the J end lost 6 bases, and 7 bases lay between the germline ends. This chain's CDR3 is CASSLRVDEKLFF. The CDR3, as DNA: TGTGCCAGCAGTTTACGGGTAGATGAAAAACTGTTTTTT.

V is TRBV7-3 and J is TRBJ2-6, with D unclear. The CDR3 runs 16 residues. V was shortened by 5 bases and J by 2 bases, with 13 bases between the two germline ends. Germline lookup yields CDR1 SGHTA and CDR2 FQGTGA. CDR3 loop: CASSLTPRAGANVLTF. CDR3 nucleotide sequence: TGTGCCAGCAGCCTCACCCCAAGGGCTGGGGCCAACGTCCTGACTTTC.

The genes are TRBV11-3 and TRBJ1-1, with unresolved D. Germline V gene sequence: CDR1 SGHNT, CDR2 YENEEA. V gave up 0 bases and J gave up 4 bases, with 9 bases separating them. This CDR3 is built from 14 residues. The CDR3 is CASSLDGPGTEAFF. In nucleotides, the CDR3 is TGTGCCAGCAGCTTAGATGGTCCTGGCACTGAAGCTTTCTTT.